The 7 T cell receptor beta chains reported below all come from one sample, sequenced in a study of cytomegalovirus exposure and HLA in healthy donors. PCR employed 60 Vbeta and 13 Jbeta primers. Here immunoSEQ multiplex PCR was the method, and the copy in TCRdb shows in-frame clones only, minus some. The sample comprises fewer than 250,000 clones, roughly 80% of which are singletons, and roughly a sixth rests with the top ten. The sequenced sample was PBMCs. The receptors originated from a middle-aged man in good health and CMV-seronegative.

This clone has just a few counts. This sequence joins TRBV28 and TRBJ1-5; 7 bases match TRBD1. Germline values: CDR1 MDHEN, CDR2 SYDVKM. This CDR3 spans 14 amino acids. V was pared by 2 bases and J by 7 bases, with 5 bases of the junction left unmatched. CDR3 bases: TGTGCCAGCAGTTTAGGGCAGACAGGGCAGCCCCAGCATTTT. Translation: CASSLGQTGQPQHF. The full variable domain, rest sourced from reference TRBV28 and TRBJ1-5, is DVKVTQSSRYLVKRTGEKVFLECVQDMDHENMFWYRQDPGLGLRLIYFSYDVKMKEKGDIPEGYSVSREKKERFSLILESASTNQTSMYLCASSLGQTGQPQHFGDGTRLSIL.

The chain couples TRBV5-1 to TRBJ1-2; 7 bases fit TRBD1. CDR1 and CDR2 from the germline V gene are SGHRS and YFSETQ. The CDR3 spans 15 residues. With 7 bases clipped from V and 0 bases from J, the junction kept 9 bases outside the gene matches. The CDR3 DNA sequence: TGCGCCAGCCTACCGGGACAGCCCTCTAACTATGGCTACACCTTC. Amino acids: CASLPGQPSNYGYTF.

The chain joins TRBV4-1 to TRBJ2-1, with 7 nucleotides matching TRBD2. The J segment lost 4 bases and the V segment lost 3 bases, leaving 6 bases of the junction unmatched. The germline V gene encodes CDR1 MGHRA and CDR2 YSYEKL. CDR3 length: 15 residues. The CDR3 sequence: CASSQGGLRYNEQFF. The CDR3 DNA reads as TGCGCCAGCAGCCAGGGGGGACTAAGGTACAATGAGCAGTTCTTC.

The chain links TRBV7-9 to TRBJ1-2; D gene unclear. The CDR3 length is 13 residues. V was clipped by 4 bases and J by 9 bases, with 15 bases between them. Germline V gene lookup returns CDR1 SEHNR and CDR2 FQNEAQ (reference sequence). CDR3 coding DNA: TGTGCCAGCAGCTCTTTCCCCGGGAAGAGCTACACCTTC. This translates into CASSSFPGKSYTF.

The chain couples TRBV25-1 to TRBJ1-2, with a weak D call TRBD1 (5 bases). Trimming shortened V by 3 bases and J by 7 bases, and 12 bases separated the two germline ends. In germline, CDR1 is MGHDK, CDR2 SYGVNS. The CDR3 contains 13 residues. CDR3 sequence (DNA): TGTGCCAGCAGTGACAGGCAGGGTCTTGGCTACACCTTC. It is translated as CASSDRQGLGYTF.

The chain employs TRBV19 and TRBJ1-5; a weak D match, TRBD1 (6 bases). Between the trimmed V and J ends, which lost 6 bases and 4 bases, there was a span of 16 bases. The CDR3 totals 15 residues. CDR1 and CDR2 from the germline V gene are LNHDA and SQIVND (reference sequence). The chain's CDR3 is CASRPTGSLNQPQHF. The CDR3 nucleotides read TGTGCCAGTAGGCCAACAGGGTCCCTAAATCAGCCCCAGCATTTT. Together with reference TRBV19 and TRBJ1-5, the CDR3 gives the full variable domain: DGGITQSPKYLFRKEGQNVTLSCEQNLNHDAMYWYRQDPGQGLRLIYYSQIVNDFQKGDIAEGYSVSREKKESFPLTVTSAQKNPTAFYLCASRPTGSLNQPQHFGDGTRLSIL.

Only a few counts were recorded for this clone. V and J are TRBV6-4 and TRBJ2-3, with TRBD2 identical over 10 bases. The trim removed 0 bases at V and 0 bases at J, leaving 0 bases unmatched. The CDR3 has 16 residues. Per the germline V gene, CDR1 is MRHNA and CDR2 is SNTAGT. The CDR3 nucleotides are TGTGCCAGCAGTGACTCAGCGGGGGGGAGCACAGATACGCAGTATTTT. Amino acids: CASSDSAGGSTDTQYF.